This is a list of T cell receptor beta chains from one sample in a study of cytomegalovirus exposure and HLA in healthy donors. Clones were sequenced by immunoSEQ multiplex PCR, and TCRdb holds only the in-frame ones, with some missing. The sample consists of fewer than 85,000 clones, about 68% of them appearing once. Sequencing was done on a sample of PBMCs. These receptors were collected from a man aged 35 to 55 in good health and CMV-seropositive. The conserved cysteine and the conserved F or W are not part of the CDR3 here.

>TRBV5-1
ASSWKAGEDTQY
>TRBV7-8
ASSLFGFPGDRPQH
>TRBV6-5
ASSSGISGANVLT
>TRBV7-8
ASSQNQGASETQY
>TRBV7-9
ASSSFSGASGANVLT
>TRBV7-9
ASSQSSGTSSYEQY
>TRBV9
ASSALVGDTQY
>TRBV5-8
ASSLGTGQGSTDTQY
>TRBV5-4
ASSRGDGYSHEQY
>TRBV4-3
ASSHRTGGAFHYGYT
>TRBV9
ASSAGQGTTYEQY
>TRBV5-6
ASSLILPGQGSTEAF
>TRBV7-9
ASSLSGGPYPWNEQF
>TRBV10-3
AISLYRGEGYT
>TRBV5-1
ASSLRDRTSPGYT
>TRBV7-9
ASSTTGPQH